This TCR beta chain stems from a study of blood T cell repertoires in COVID-19. Profiled with immunoSEQ multiplex PCR; TCRdb holds only in-frame clones, not every one. Of 110,000 or so clones listed, around 83% are singletons. The CDR3 contains 13 residues. Trimming stripped 3 bases from V and 1 base from J, with 9 bases between. Germline V gene lookup returns CDR1 DFQATT and CDR2 SNEGSKA (reference sequence). This sequence was found in a man aged 40-49 years with acute or convalescent COVID-19. The chain couples TRBV20-1 to TRBJ2-5; D may be TRBD2 (6 bases). The sequencing input was peripheral blood. The CDR3, as DNA: TGCAGTGCTAGTGGCGGGGCCCAAGAGACCCAGTACTTC. It encodes CSASGGAQETQYF.